The clone carrying this TCR beta chain came up once. The data derive from a study of PD-L1 blockade in urothelial cancer. Study information: Male patients with bladder-origin urothelial cancer numbered about 90% of the 29. Blood yielded a median of approximately 150,000 T cells per sample. Patients had been given 0 to 3 earlier chemotherapy regimens.

Time point given: peripheral blood 6 weeks after treatment start. With 4 bases clipped from V and 5 bases from J, the junction kept 6 bases outside the gene matches. The CDR3 sequence is 14 residues long. Per germline, CDR1 SGHNT and CDR2 YYREEE (reference sequence). Measured with immunoSEQ multiplex PCR; TCRdb has only the in-frame clones, and not every one. The top ten hold 0.87% of the sample, which has roughly 76,000 clones, approximately 90% seen once. The specimen was PBMCs, collected around atezolizumab (anti-PD-L1) treatment. The chain employs TRBV5-4 and TRBJ2-7; 10 bases are shared with TRBD2. This TCR derives from an elderly woman with urothelial cancer. The CDR3 DNA reads as TGTGCCAGCAGCCCTAGCGGGAGTGCCAACGAGCAGTACTTC. It translates to CASSPSGSANEQYF.